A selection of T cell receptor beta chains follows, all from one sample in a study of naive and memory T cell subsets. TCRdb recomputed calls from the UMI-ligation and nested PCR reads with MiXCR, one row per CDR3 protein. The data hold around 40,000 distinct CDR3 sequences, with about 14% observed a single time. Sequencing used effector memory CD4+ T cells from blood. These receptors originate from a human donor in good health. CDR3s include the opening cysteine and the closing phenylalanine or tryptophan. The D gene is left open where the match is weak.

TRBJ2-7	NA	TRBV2	CASSSRAAGFYEQYF
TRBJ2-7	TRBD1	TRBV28	CASTNPGTGSYEQYF
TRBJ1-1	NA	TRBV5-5	CASSLWPGLEGRTEAFF
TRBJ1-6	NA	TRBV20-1	CSVRAGSKGSPLHF
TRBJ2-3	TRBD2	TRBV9	CASSVGLAGFPDTQYF
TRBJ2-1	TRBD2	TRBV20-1	CSASGTSGGIEEFF
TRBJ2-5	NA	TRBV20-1	CSARTVAAQETQYF
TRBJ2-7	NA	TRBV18	CASSQETGQYEQYF
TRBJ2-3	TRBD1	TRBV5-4	CASSLHDRDTDTQYF
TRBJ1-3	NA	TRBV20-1	CSALPIDQTSGNTIYF
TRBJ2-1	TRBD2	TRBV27	CASSLYPPSGFAYNEQFF
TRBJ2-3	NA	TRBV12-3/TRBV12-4	CASSRLGASTDTQYF
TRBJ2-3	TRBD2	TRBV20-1	CSAARAGVADTQYF
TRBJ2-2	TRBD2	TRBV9	CASSVERGLAGATGELFF
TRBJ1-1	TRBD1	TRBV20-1	CSAREGQTNTEAFF
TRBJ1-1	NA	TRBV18	CASSPLGQDTEAFF